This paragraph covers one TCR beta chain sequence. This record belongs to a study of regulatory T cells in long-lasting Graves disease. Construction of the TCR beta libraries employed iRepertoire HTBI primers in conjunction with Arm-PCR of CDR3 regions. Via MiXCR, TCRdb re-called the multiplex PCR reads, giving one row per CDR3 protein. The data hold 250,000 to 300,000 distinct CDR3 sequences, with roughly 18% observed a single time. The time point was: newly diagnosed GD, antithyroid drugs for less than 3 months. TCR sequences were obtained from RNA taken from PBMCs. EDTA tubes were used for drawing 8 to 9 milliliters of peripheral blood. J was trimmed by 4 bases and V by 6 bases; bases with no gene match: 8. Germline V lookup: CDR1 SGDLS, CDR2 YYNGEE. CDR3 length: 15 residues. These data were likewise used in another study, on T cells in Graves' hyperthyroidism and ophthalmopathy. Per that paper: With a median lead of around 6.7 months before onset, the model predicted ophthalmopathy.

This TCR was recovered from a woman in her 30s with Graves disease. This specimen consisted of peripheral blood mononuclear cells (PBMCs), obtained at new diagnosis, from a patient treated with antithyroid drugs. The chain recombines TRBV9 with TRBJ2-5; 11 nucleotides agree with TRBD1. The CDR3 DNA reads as TGTGCCAGCACCAAGTGGGGACAGGGGGGAGAGACCCAGTACTTC. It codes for CASTKWGQGGETQYF.